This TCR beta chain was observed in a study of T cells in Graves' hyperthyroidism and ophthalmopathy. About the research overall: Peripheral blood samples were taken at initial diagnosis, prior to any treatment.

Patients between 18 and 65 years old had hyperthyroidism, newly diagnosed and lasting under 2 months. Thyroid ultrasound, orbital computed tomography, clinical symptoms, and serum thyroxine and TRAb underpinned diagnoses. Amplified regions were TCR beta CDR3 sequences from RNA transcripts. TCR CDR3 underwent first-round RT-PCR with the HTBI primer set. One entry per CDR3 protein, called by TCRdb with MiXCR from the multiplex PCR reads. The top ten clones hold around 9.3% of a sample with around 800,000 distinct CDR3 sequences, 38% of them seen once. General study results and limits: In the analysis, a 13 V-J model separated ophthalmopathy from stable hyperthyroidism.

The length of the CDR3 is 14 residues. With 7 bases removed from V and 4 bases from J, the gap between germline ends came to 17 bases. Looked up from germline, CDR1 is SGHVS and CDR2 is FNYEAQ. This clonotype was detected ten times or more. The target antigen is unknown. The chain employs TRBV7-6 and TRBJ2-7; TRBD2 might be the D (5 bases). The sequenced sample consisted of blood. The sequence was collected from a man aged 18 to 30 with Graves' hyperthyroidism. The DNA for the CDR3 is TGTGCCAGCACCGCCGGCGGGTCCAAATACGAGCAGTACTTC. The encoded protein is CASTAGGSKYEQYF.